This T cell receptor (beta chain) was retrieved from a study of cytomegalovirus exposure and HLA in healthy donors. The CDR3 loop spans 12 amino acids. V was clipped by 1 base and J by 6 bases, with 7 bases between them. The germline gives CDR1 SGHRS, CDR2 YFSETQ. The PCR was carried out with 60 Vbeta primers and 13 Jbeta primers. Only in-frame clones appear in the TCRdb table, and some are missing; sequencing was by immunoSEQ multiplex PCR. The table includes about 120,000 clones, around 74% detected once. The chain employs TRBV5-1 and TRBJ1-2; D not certain. The TCR comes from a woman aged 18-30 years in good health and CMV-seronegative. The sample was PBMCs. CDR3 DNA: TGCGCCAGCAGCTTGTCCGGGGATGGCTACACCTTC. Encoded protein: CASSLSGDGYTF.